This T cell receptor (beta chain) was captured in a study of blood T cell repertoires in COVID-19. Generated by immunoSEQ multiplex PCR, the TCRdb table keeps only in-frame clones and is missing some. The data show some 170,000 clones, with approximately 80% seen just once and 8.6% held by the top ten. This CDR3 spans 14 amino acids. From germline, CDR1 is ENHRY and CDR2 SYGVKD. J gave up 3 bases and V 4 bases, and 3 bases lay outside the gene matches. V gene TRBV10-3 combines with J gene TRBJ1-5, with 7 bases identical to TRBD1. This receptor was taken from a woman in her forties or fifties with active or convalescent COVID-19. Specimen: peripheral blood. CDR3 amino acids: CAISGDRNNQPQHF. CDR3 bases: TGTGCCATCAGTGGGGACAGAAACAATCAGCCCCAGCATTTT.